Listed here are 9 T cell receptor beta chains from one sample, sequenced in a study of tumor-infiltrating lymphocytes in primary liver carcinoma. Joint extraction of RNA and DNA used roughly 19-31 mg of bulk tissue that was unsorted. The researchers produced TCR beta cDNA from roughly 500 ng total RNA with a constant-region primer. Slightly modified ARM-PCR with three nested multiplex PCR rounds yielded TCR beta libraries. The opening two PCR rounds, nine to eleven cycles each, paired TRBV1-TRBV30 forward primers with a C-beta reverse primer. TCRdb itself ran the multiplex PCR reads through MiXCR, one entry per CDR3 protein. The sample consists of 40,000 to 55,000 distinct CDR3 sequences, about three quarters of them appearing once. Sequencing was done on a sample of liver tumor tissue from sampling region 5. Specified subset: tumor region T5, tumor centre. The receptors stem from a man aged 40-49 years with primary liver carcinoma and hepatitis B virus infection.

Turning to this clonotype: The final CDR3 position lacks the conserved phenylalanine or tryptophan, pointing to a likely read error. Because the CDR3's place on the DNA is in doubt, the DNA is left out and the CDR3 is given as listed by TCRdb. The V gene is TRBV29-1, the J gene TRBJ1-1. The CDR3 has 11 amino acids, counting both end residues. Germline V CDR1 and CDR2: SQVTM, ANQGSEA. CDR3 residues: CSVSSNSEAFC.

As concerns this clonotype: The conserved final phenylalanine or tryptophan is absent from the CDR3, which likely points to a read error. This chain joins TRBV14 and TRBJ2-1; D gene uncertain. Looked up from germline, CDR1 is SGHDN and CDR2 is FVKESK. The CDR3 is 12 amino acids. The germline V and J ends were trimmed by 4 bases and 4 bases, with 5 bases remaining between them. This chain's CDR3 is CASSRNYNEQFI. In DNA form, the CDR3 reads TGTGCCAGCAGCCGGAATTACAATGAGCAGTTCATC.

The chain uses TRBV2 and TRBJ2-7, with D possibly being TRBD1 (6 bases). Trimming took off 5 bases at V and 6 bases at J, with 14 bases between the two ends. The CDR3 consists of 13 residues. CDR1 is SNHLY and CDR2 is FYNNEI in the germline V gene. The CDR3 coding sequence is TGTGCCAGCAGTCAGTTAGACAGGACCGAGCAGTACTTC. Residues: CASSQLDRTEQYF.

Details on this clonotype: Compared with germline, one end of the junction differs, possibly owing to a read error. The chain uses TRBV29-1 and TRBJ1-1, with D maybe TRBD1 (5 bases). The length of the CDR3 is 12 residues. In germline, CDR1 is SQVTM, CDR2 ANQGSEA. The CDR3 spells CSVGKGNTGAFF. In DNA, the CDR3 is TGCAGCGTTGGGAAGGGGAACACTGGAGCTTTCTTT.

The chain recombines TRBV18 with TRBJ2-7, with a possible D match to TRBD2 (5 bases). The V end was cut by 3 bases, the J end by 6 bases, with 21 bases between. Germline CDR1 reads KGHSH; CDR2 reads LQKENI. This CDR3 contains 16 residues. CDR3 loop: CASSPSYGSEEGEQYF. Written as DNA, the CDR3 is TGTGCCAGCTCACCCAGTTACGGCAGCGAAGAGGGCGAGCAGTACTTC.

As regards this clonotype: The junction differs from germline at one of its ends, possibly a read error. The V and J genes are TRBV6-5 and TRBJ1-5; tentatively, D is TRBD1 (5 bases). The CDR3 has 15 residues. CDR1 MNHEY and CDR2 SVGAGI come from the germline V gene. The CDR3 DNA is TGTGCCAGCAGCAGGGCAGGAGAATACAATCAGACCCAGCATTTT. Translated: CASSRAGEYNQTQHF.

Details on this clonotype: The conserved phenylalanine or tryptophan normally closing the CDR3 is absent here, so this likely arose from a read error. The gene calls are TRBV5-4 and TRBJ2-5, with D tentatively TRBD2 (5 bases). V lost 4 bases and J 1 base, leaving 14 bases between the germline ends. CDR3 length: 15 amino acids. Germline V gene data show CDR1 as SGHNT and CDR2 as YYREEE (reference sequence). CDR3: CASSPGGLSQETQYS. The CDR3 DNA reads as TGTGCCAGCAGCCCGGGCGGGCTATCCCAAGAGACCCAGTACTCC.

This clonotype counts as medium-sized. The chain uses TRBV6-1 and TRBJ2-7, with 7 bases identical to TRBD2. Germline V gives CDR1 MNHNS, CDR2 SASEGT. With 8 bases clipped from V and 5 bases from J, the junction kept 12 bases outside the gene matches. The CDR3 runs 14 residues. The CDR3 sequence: CASDSGILSHEQYF. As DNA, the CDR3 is TGTGCCAGCGACAGCGGGATATTATCCCACGAGCAGTACTTC.

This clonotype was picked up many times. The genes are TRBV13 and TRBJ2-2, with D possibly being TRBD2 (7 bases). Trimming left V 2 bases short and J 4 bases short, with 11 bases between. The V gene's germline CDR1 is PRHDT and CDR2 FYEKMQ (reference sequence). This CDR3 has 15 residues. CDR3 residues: CASSLYREGTGELFF. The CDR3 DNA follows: TGTGCCAGCAGCTTATACAGGGAGGGCACCGGGGAGCTGTTTTTT.